This T cell receptor (beta chain) was found in a study of CXCR3-negative and CXCR3-positive naive CD8 T cells. Naive CD8+ T cells were CD45RO-CCR7+CD27+CD95-. UMI-labeled 5' RACE yielded the TRB cDNA libraries. No DNA is given; TCRdb re-called the 5' RACE reads and lists each CDR3 protein once. The sample totals 150,000 to 180,000 distinct CDR3 sequences. A word on this clonotype: What it binds is unknown.

Findings and limits, study-wide: Naive cells with CXCR3 showed TRB CDR3s that were more hydrophobic than those in CXCR3-negative naive cells. Whereas both naive subsets had comparably high diversity, memory CD8+ cells had much lower diversity. The study found CXCR3 expression partially decreased after cryopreservation and ran most assays on fresh PBMCs. Both naive subsets carried similar amounts of surface CD5, so TCR strength was inferred from TRB CDR3 properties.

The TCR sequence derives from a human donor in good health. Some clones in this sample may be carry-over from other donors' samples. Sequenced material: naive CXCR3+ CD8+ T cells from blood. The subset denotes: CD45RO-CCR7+CD27+CD95- naive CD8+ T cells expressing CXCR3 (TNR3+).

This CDR3 is CASSYGGSNEQFF. The chain carries TRBV6-2 or TRBV6-3 and TRBJ2-1; TCRdb proposes TRBD1, but this gene call is untestable without DNA. This CDR3 has 13 residues. Germline CDR1 and CDR2: MNHEY and SVGEGT.